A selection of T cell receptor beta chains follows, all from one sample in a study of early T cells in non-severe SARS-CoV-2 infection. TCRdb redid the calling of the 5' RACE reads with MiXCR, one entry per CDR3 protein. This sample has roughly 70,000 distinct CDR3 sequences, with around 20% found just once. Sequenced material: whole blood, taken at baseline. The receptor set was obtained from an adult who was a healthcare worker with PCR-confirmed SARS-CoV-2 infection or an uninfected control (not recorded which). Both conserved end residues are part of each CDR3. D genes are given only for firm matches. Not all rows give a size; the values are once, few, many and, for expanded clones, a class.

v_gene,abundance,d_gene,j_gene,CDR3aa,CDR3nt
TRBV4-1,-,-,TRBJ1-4,CASGTRENEKLFF,TGCGCCAGCGGTACGAGGGAAAATGAAAAACTGTTTTTT
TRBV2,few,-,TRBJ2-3,CASSNRRAGDTQYF,TGTGCCAGCAGTAATAGGAGGGCGGGAGATACGCAGTATTTT
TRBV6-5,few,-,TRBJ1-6,CASTSDGLGSPLHF,TGTGCCAGCACCTCAGACGGTCTAGGGTCACCCCTCCACTTT
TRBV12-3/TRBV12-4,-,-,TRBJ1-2,CASSVGYGYTF,TGTGCCAGCAGCGTGGGGTATGGCTACACCTTC
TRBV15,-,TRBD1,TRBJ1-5,CATSRGQTTEPQHF,TGTGCCACCAGCAGGGGACAGACCACGGAGCCCCAGCATTTT
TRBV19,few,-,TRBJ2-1,CASTEGTYNEQFF,TGTGCCAGCACTGAGGGAACCTACAATGAGCAGTTCTTC
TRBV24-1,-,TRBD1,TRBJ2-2,CATSDSRGRITGELFF,TGTGCCACCAGTGATTCCAGGGGGCGCATCACCGGGGAGCTGTTTTTT
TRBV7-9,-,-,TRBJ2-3,CASIDATVGVEADTQYF,TGTGCCAGCATCGATGCGACCGTGGGGGTCGAGGCAGATACGCAGTATTTT
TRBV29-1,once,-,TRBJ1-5,CSVEDIQGDQPQHF,TGCAGCGTTGAAGATATTCAGGGCGATCAGCCCCAGCATTTT
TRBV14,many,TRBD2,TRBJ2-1,CASSQVSGAYNEQFF,TGTGCCAGCAGCCAGGTTAGCGGGGCCTACAATGAGCAGTTCTTC
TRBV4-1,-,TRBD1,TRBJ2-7,CASSQQTGFEQYF,TGCGCCAGCAGCCAGCAGACAGGGTTCGAGCAGTACTTC
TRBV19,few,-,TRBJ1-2,CASSRQDATAFYGYTF,TGTGCCAGTAGCCGGCAGGACGCAACAGCCTTCTATGGCTACACCTTC
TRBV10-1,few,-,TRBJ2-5,CASSPTLGEETQYF,TGCGCCAGCAGCCCGACCCTTGGGGAAGAGACCCAGTACTTC
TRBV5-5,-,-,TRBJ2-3,CASSPSGLITDTQYF,TGTGCCAGCAGCCCATCCGGGCTGATCACAGATACGCAGTATTTT
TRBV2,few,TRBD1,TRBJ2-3,CASRNTGVPQYF,TGTGCCAGCAGAAACACAGGGGTTCCACAGTATTTT
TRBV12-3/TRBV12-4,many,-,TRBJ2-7,CASGAAKHEQYF,TGTGCCAGCGGGGCGGCGAAGCACGAGCAGTACTTC
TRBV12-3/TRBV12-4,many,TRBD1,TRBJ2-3,CASSRGQGLDTQYF,TGTGCCAGCAGCCGCGGACAGGGACTAGATACGCAGTATTTT
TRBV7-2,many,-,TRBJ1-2,CASSTLLTDYGYTF,TGTGCCAGCAGCACCTTACTTACCGACTATGGCTACACCTTC
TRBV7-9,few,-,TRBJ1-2,CASSSLVGSRNGYTF,TGTGCCAGCAGCTCCCTTGTGGGCAGCAGAAATGGCTACACCTTC
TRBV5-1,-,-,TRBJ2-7,CASSFDGAYEQYF,TGCGCCAGCAGCTTCGACGGAGCCTACGAGCAGTACTTC
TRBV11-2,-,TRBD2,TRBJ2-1,CASSRGLAGHRSYNEQFF,TGTGCCAGCAGCCGGGGGCTAGCGGGCCACCGCTCCTACAATGAGCAGTTCTTC
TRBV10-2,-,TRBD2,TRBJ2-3,CASSGTSGRDTQYF,TGCGCCAGCAGTGGGACTAGCGGGCGTGATACGCAGTATTTT
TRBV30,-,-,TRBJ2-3,CAGAVTDTQYF,TGTGCCGGAGCAGTCACAGATACGCAGTATTTT
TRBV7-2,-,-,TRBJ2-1,CASSLGGLELSSYNEQFF,TGTGCCAGCAGCTTAGGGGGCTTGGAACTGAGCTCCTACAATGAGCAGTTCTTC
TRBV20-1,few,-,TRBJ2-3,CSASGTAKNTQYF,TGCAGTGCCTCCGGGACCGCCAAGAATACGCAGTATTTT
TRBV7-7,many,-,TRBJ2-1,CASSPGSWSEQFF,TGTGCCAGCAGCCCCGGCTCCTGGAGTGAGCAGTTCTTC
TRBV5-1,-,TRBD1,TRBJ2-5,CASSPGQLETQYF,TGCGCCAGCAGCCCGGGACAGCTCGAGACCCAGTACTTC
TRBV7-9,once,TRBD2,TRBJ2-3,CASSLLAGDSTDTRYF,TGTGCCAGCAGCTTACTAGCGGGGGATAGCACAGATACGCGGTATTTT
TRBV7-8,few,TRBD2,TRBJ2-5,CASIPQRGGRRETQYF,TGTGCCAGTATTCCCCAGCGGGGGGGCCGGCGAGAGACCCAGTACTTC
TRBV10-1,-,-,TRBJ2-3,CASSESGLDTQYF,TGCGCCAGCAGTGAAAGCGGACTAGATACGCAGTATTTT
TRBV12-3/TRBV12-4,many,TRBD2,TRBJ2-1,CASTMTSGAYNEQFF,TGTGCCAGCACCATGACTAGCGGGGCTTACAATGAGCAGTTCTTC
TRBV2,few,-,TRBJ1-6,CASSEMGRNSPLHF,TGTGCCAGCAGTGAAATGGGGCGAAATTCACCCCTCCACTTT
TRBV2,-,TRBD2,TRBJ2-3,CACQREETDTQYF,TGTGCCTGTCAGCGGGAGGAAACAGATACGCAGTATTTT
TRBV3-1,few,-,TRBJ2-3,CASTVRGSAQYF,TGTGCCAGCACTGTGAGAGGGAGTGCGCAGTATTTT
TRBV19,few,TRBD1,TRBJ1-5,CATRMGTGKQPQHF,TGTGCCACACGAATGGGGACAGGGAAGCAGCCCCAGCATTTT
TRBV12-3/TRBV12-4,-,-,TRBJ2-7,CASRLGGHEQYF,TGTGCCAGCAGGCTCGGTGGTCACGAGCAGTACTTC
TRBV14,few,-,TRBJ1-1,CASSQDRGWTEAFF,TGTGCCAGCAGCCAAGACCGGGGGTGGACTGAAGCTTTCTTT
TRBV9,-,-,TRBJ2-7,CASSVEGGDEQYF,TGTGCCAGCAGCGTAGAAGGCGGGGACGAGCAGTACTTC
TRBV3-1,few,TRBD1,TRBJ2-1,CASSHRGPQEQFF,TGTGCCAGCAGCCATAGGGGGCCCCAGGAGCAGTTCTTC
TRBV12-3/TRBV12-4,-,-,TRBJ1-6,CASSYLSPLHF,TGTGCCAGCAGCTATCTCTCACCCCTCCACTTT
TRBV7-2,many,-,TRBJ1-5,CASSLEYNQWDQPQHF,TGTGCCAGCAGCTTAGAGTATAATCAATGGGATCAGCCCCAGCATTTT
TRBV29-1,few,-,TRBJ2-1,CSALRRSYNEQFF,TGCAGCGCCTTAAGGAGATCCTACAATGAGCAGTTCTTC
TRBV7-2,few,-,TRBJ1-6,CASSLKGGDNSPLHF,TGTGCCAGCAGCTTAAAGGGCGGAGATAATTCACCCCTCCACTTT
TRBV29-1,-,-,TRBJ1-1,CSVRGPNTEAFF,TGCAGCGTCCGAGGACCGAACACTGAAGCTTTCTTT
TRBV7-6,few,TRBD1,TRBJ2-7,CASSPDRDYEQYF,TGTGCCAGCAGCCCGGACAGGGATTACGAGCAGTACTTC
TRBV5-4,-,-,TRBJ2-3,CASSTYADTQYF,TGTGCCAGCAGCACCTATGCAGATACGCAGTATTTT
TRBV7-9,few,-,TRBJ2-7,CASTQGRQGEQYF,TGTGCCAGCACCCAGGGCCGCCAAGGGGAGCAGTACTTC
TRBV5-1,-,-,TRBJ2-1,CASSRGVEQFF,TGCGCCAGCAGCCGAGGCGTCGAGCAGTTCTTC
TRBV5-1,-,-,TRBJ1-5,CASSLQGGQPQHF,TGCGCCAGCAGCTTACAGGGAGGTCAGCCCCAGCATTTT
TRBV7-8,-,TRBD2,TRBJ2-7,CASSLHSGGDTGILYEQYF,TGTGCCAGCAGCTTACATAGCGGGGGAGATACCGGAATCCTCTACGAGCAGTACTTC
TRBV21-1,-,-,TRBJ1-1,CASSKVRQLNTEAFF,TGTGCCAGCAGCAAAGTCCGACAACTGAACACTGAAGCTTTCTTT
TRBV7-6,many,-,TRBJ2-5,CASRMTLTEEETQYF,TGTGCCAGCAGGATGACGTTGACCGAGGAAGAGACCCAGTACTTC